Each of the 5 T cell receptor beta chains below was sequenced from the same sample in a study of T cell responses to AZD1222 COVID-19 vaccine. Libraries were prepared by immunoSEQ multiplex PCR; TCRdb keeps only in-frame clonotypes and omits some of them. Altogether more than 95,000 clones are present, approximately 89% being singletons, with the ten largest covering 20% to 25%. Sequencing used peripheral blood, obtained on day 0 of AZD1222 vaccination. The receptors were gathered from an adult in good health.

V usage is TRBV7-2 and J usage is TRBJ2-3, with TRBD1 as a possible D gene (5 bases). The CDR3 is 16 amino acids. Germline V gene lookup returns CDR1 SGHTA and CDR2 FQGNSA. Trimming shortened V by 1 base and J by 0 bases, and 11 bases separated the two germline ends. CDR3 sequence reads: CASSLVSGFSTDTQYF. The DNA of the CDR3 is TGTGCCAGCAGCTTAGTTTCAGGGTTTAGCACAGATACGCAGTATTTT.

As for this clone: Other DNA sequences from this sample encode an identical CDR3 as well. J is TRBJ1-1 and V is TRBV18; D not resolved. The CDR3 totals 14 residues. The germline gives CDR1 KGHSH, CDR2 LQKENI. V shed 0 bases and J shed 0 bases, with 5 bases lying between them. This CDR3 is CASSPPGLNTEAFF. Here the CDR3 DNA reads TGTGCCAGCTCACCACCAGGCCTGAACACTGAAGCTTTCTTT.

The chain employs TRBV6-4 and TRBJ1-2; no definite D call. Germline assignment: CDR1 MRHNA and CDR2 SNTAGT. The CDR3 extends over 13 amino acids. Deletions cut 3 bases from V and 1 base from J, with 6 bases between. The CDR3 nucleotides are TGTGCCAGCAGTGAGGGTAGTAACTATGGCTACACCTTC. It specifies CASSEGSNYGYTF.

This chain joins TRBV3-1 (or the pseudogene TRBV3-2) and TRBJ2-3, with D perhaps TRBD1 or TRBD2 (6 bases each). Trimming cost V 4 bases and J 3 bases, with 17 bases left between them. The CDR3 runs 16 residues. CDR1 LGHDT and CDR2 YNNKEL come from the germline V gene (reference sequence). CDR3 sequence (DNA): TGTGCCAGCAGCCCCTTGAGGGGGGCAGTAACAGATACGCAGTATTTT. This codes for CASSPLRGAVTDTQYF.

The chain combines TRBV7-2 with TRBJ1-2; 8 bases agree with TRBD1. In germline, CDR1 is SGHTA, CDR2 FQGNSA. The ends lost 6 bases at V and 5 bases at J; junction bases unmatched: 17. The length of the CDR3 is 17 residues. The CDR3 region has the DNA TGTGCCAGCAGTTCAGACAGGGGTCGAACTGTCGTATATGGCTACACCTTC. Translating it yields CASSSDRGRTVVYGYTF.